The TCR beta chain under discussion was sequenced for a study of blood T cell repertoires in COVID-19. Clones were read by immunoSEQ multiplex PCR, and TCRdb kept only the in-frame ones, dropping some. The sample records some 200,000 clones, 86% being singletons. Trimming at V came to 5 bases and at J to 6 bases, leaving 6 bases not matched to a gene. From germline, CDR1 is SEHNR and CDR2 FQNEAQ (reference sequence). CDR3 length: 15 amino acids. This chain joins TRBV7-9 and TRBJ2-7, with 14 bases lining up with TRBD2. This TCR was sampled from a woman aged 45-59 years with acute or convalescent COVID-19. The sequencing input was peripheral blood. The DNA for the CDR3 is TGTGCCAGCAGCCCAGGGACTAGCGGGAGTACCGAGCAGTACTTC. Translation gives CASSPGTSGSTEQYF.